Presented here are 26 T cell receptor beta chains from one specimen sequenced in a study of T-cell reconstitution after alpha-beta-depleted transplantation in children. Unique molecular identifiers featured in how the TCRbeta library was prepared. TCRdb ran MiXCR on the PCR reads and lists one entry per CDR3 protein. The sample has a few hundred thousand distinct CDR3 sequences; around 27% are singletons. Specimen: PBMCs, collected before TCRalphabeta/CD19-depleted stem cell transplant. These receptors originate from a boy less than two years old with Wiskott-Aldrich syndrome, due to receive a stem cell transplant.

This clonotype was observed a few times. This sequence joins TRBV5-1 and TRBJ2-1; 8 bases agree with TRBD1. Germline V gene data show CDR1 as SGHRS and CDR2 as YFSETQ. The CDR3 extends over 13 amino acids. V dropped 4 bases and J dropped 10; count of bases not matched to a gene: 7. The CDR3 sequence is CASSMTGDYEQFF. In DNA form, the CDR3 reads TGCGCCAGCAGCATGACAGGGGATTACGAGCAGTTCTTC. Full variable domain (outside the CDR3, taken from reference TRBV5-1 and TRBJ2-1): KAGVTQTPRYLIKTRGQQVTLSCSPISGHRSVSWYQQTPGQGLQFLFEYFSETQRNKGNFPGRFSGRQFSNSRSEMNVSTLELGDSALYLCASSMTGDYEQFFGPGTRLTVL.

This clonotype was seen more than once but under ten times. This chain joins TRBV20-1 and TRBJ1-1; unclear D gene. Germline loops: CDR1 DFQATT, CDR2 SNEGSKA (reference sequence). The CDR3 spans 12 residues. The ends were cut back, 7 bases at V and 4 bases at J, with 13 bases in the middle. The CDR3 sequence is CSVPRSRTEAFF. For the CDR3, the DNA is TGCAGTGTTCCTCGGTCCCGCACTGAAGCTTTCTTT.

The V call is TRBV7-8, the J call TRBJ1-5; 10 positions match TRBD1. There are 18 residues in the CDR3. Germline V gives CDR1 SGHVS, CDR2 FQNEAQ. V lost 5 bases to trimming and J lost 2 bases; unmatched junction nucleotides: 12. The CDR3 protein is CASSPEPGTGAGNQPQHF. In DNA form, the CDR3 reads TGTGCCAGCAGCCCAGAGCCCGGGACAGGGGCTGGCAATCAGCCCCAGCATTTT.

The sample holds a few counts of this clonotype. V usage is TRBV20-1 and J usage is TRBJ2-7; 14 nucleotides agree with TRBD2. Looked up from germline, CDR1 is DFQATT and CDR2 is SNEGSKA (reference sequence). With V trimmed by 0 bases and J by 3 bases, 10 bases remained unmatched. The CDR3 has 18 residues. The CDR3 loop reads CSARDSGTSGRIVYEQYF. CDR3 nucleotide sequence: TGCAGTGCTAGAGACTCCGGGACTAGCGGGAGAATAGTCTACGAGCAGTACTTC.

This clonotype was picked up one time. The chain is built from TRBV7-2 and TRBJ2-5; D perhaps matches TRBD2 (7 bases). The V end lost 1 base, the J end lost 3 bases, and 15 bases lay between the germline ends. The CDR3 totals 16 residues. The germline V gene encodes CDR1 SGHTA and CDR2 FQGNSA. As DNA, the CDR3 is TGTGCCAGCAGCTTAGAGGGGGTGGGAGGGGAAGAGACCCAGTACTTC. It codes for CASSLEGVGGEETQYF. Full variable domain (rest looked up from reference TRBV7-2 and TRBJ2-5): GAGVSQSPSNKVTEKGKDVELRCDPISGHTALYWYRQSLGQGLEFLIYFQGNSAPDKSGLPSDRFSAERTGGSVSTLTIQRTQQEDSAVYLCASSLEGVGGEETQYFGPGTRLLVL.

This clonotype was seen a few times. V is TRBV7-9 and J is TRBJ2-7; the match to TRBD2 covers 9 bases. This CDR3 region has 15 residues. Germline-derived CDR1 and CDR2 are SEHNR and FQNEAQ (reference sequence). V gave up 3 bases and J gave up 7 bases; unmatched junction bases: 10. The CDR3 here is CASSFAVAGVREQYF. For the CDR3, the DNA is TGTGCCAGCAGCTTCGCAGTAGCGGGAGTGCGGGAGCAGTACTTC.

This clonotype was observed a handful of times. The chain employs TRBV29-1 and TRBJ2-7, with a tentative D call TRBD1 (6 bases). The CDR3 sequence is 11 residues long. Trimming removed 4 bases at V and 6 bases at J, with 10 bases between. Germline CDR1 is SQVTM and CDR2 is ANQGSEA. The CDR3 loop reads CSVGQVGEQYF. Written as DNA, the CDR3 is TGCAGCGTTGGACAGGTCGGCGAGCAGTACTTC.

This clonotype has a handful of counts. The rearrangement uses TRBV5-1 and TRBJ1-2, with D possibly TRBD1 on 5 matching bases. The CDR3 spans 15 residues. The V and J ends lost 0 bases and 0 bases respectively, with 9 bases between them. Germline V lookup: CDR1 SGHRS, CDR2 YFSETQ. The CDR3 DNA reads as TGCGCCAGCAGCTTGGTCGACAGACCTAACTATGGCTACACCTTC. Its protein is CASSLVDRPNYGYTF. The full variable domain, rest sourced from reference TRBV5-1 and TRBJ1-2, is KAGVTQTPRYLIKTRGQQVTLSCSPISGHRSVSWYQQTPGQGLQFLFEYFSETQRNKGNFPGRFSGRQFSNSRSEMNVSTLELGDSALYLCASSLVDRPNYGYTFGSGTRLTVV.

This chain links TRBV7-9 with TRBJ2-5; 7 bases match TRBD1. With V trimmed by 8 bases and J by 4 bases, 7 bases remained unmatched. The CDR3 length is 13 residues. Germline CDR1 is SEHNR and CDR2 is FQNEAQ (reference sequence). CDR3 sequence (DNA): TGTGCCAGCTGTAGGGGACAGTTAGAGACCCAGTACTTC. Protein product: CASCRGQLETQYF.

The chain couples TRBV12-3 or TRBV12-4 to TRBJ2-1, with TRBD2 matching over 9 bases. This CDR3 contains 15 residues. The ends lost 3 bases at V and 5 bases at J; junction bases unmatched: 5. This chain's CDR3 is CASSFWTSVNNEQFF. Here the CDR3 DNA reads TGTGCCAGCAGTTTTTGGACTAGCGTTAACAATGAGCAGTTCTTC.

The chain links TRBV12-3 or TRBV12-4 to TRBJ2-2; no definite D call. CDR3 length: 15 amino acids. Trimming removed 2 bases at V and 4 bases at J, with 11 bases between. The CDR3 sequence: CASSLIGRPTGELFF. The CDR3 nucleotides are TGTGCCAGCAGTTTAATCGGGCGACCCACCGGGGAGCTGTTTTTT.

The chain is built from TRBV7-2 and TRBJ1-1, with a tentative D call TRBD1 (6 bases). Germline CDR1 SGHTA, CDR2 FQGNSA. V lost 6 bases, J lost 2 bases, and 16 bases lay in between. This CDR3 spans 15 amino acids. Here the CDR3 DNA reads TGTGCCAGCAGACAGCGAGACAGGTTTAACACTGAAGCTTTCTTT. Encoded protein: CASRQRDRFNTEAFF.

This clonotype was seen only a few times. The chain couples TRBV4-1 to TRBJ2-6, with TRBD1 as a possible D gene (5 bases). The CDR3 runs 19 residues. V shed 0 bases and J shed 0 bases, with 15 bases lying between them. Germline loops: CDR1 MGHRA, CDR2 YSYEKL. The CDR3 sequence is CASSQDGHRTYSGANVLTF. In DNA, the CDR3 is TGCGCCAGCAGCCAAGATGGGCACAGGACCTACTCTGGGGCCAACGTCCTGACTTTC.

The V and J genes are TRBV20-1 and TRBJ2-5, with 8 bases lining up with TRBD2. Germline CDR1 DFQATT, CDR2 SNEGSKA (reference sequence). This CDR3 comprises 15 residues. Unmatched junction bases numbered 9, after V lost 2 bases and J lost 4 bases. The CDR3 sequence is CSARFLAGGGETQYF. In DNA, the CDR3 is TGCAGTGCTAGATTCCTAGCGGGTGGAGGAGAGACCCAGTACTTC.

This chain links TRBV18 with TRBJ2-3; D possibly corresponds to TRBD2 (6 bases). Looked up from germline, CDR1 is KGHSH and CDR2 is LQKENI. This CDR3 comprises 15 residues. V shed 7 bases and J shed 3 bases, with 17 bases lying between them. The CDR3, as DNA: TGTGCCAGCTTCCCGCGAGGAGCGGGTACAGATACGCAGTATTTT. This gives the protein CASFPRGAGTDTQYF.

Only a few counts were recorded for this clonotype. The chain links TRBV5-1 to TRBJ2-1; 11 bases line up with TRBD2. CDR1 and CDR2 (germline): SGHRS, YFSETQ. J lost 2 bases, V lost 4 bases, and 5 bases had no gene match. This CDR3 is 16 amino acids long. The CDR3 region is CASSTSGSTTYNEQFF. The CDR3 region has the DNA TGCGCCAGCAGCACTAGCGGGAGTACGACCTACAATGAGCAGTTCTTC.

Only a few counts were recorded for this clonotype. The J gene is TRBJ2-7, the V gene TRBV20-1; D possibly corresponds to TRBD2 (6 bases). With 1 base removed from V and 1 base from J, the gap between germline ends came to 11 bases. The CDR3 sequence is 14 residues long. Germline loops: CDR1 DFQATT, CDR2 SNEGSKA (reference sequence). The CDR3 DNA reads TGCAGTGCTAGAGGTCTAAGCGGGTCCTACGAGCAGTACTTC. Its translation: CSARGLSGSYEQYF.

The chain combines TRBV20-1 with TRBJ2-4; 10 positions agree with TRBD2. Germline trimming cut 4 bases from V and 6 bases from J; bases unmatched to any gene: 9. This CDR3 has 15 residues. The V gene's germline CDR1 is DFQATT and CDR2 SNEGSKA (reference sequence). DNA of the CDR3: TGCAGTGCTATTAAGCGGGAGGGCCGGGGAAACATTCAGTACTTC. Translation: CSAIKREGRGNIQYF.

The chain is built from TRBV29-1 and TRBJ1-4; unclear D gene. CDR1 is SQVTM and CDR2 is ANQGSEA in the germline V gene. This CDR3 contains 13 residues. Trimming pared 6 bases from V and 3 bases from J, leaving 11 bases between. This chain's CDR3 is CSVGVTANEKLFF. The CDR3 DNA follows: TGCAGCGTCGGCGTAACGGCTAATGAAAAACTGTTTTTT.

V is TRBV9 and J is TRBJ2-7; TRBD2 agrees at 8 bases. This CDR3 has 14 amino acids. With 0 bases clipped from V and 4 bases from J, the junction kept 3 bases outside the gene matches. Germline V CDR1 and CDR2: SGDLS, YYNGEE. The CDR3 DNA sequence: TGTGCCAGCAGCGTAGCGGGCGGGAGGTACGAGCAGTACTTC. Its protein product is CASSVAGGRYEQYF. The full variable domain, completed using reference TRBV9 and TRBJ2-7, is DSGVTQTPKHLITATGQRVTLRCSPRSGDLSVYWYQQSLDQGLQFLIQYYNGEERAKGNILERFSAQQFPDLHSELNLSSLELGDSALYFCASSVAGGRYEQYFGPGTRLTVT.

This clonotype was seen more than once but under ten times. For the CDR3, the DNA is TGTGCCACCAGCAGAGATAGGCCAGGCTACGAGCAGTACTTC. Encoded protein: CATSRDRPGYEQYF. The chain links TRBV15 to TRBJ2-7; D is ambiguous. CDR1 and CDR2 from the germline V gene are LNHNV and YYDKDF (reference sequence). The CDR3 spans 14 residues. With 0 bases removed from V and 3 bases from J, the gap between germline ends came to 9 bases.

This chain uses TRBV5-1 with TRBJ2-1; 7 nucleotides line up with TRBD1. V shed 2 bases, J shed 5 bases, and the junction held 7 bases outside the gene matches. Germline values: CDR1 SGHRS, CDR2 YFSETQ. The CDR3 is made up of 15 amino acids. Here the CDR3 reads CASSLPGQRNNEQFF. DNA for the CDR3: TGCGCCAGCAGCTTACCGGGACAGAGGAACAATGAGCAGTTCTTC.

The sample holds a few counts of this clonotype. V is TRBV20-1 and J is TRBJ2-1; D is undetermined. CDR1 and CDR2 (germline): DFQATT, SNEGSKA (reference sequence). CDR3 length: 14 amino acids. V lost 3 bases and J lost 0, with 9 bases in between. In DNA, the CDR3 is TGCAGTGCTAGTGTCTCGAGCTCCTACAATGAGCAGTTCTTC. It encodes CSASVSSSYNEQFF.

This clonotype appeared a few times. The chain recombines TRBV5-1 with TRBJ2-1; 9 positions match TRBD2. In germline, CDR1 is SGHRS, CDR2 YFSETQ. The CDR3 length is 18 residues. V lost 4 bases and J lost 4; bases outside the gene matches: 15. The CDR3 here is CASSPGASGIGRYNEQFF. As DNA, the CDR3 is TGCGCCAGCAGCCCGGGGGCTAGCGGGATCGGTCGGTACAATGAGCAGTTCTTC. Supplemented by reference TRBV5-1 and TRBJ2-1, the full variable domain reads KAGVTQTPRYLIKTRGQQVTLSCSPISGHRSVSWYQQTPGQGLQFLFEYFSETQRNKGNFPGRFSGRQFSNSRSEMNVSTLELGDSALYLCASSPGASGIGRYNEQFFGPGTRLTVL.

J is TRBJ2-4 and V is TRBV5-5, with D uncertain. Germline V gene sequence: CDR1 SGHKS, CDR2 YYEKEE (reference sequence). The CDR3 length is 13 residues. Trimming shortened V by 5 bases and J by 6 bases, and 12 bases separated the two germline ends. DNA of the CDR3: TGTGCCAGCAGGGCCCCGTCCGGAAACATTCAGTACTTC. Translating gives CASRAPSGNIQYF.

The chain couples TRBV20-1 to TRBJ2-5, with 8 bases that match TRBD2. Per the germline V gene, CDR1 is DFQATT and CDR2 is SNEGSKA (reference sequence). This CDR3 has 15 residues. V shed 4 bases, J shed 5 bases, and the junction held 12 bases outside the gene matches. The CDR3 is CSAKPFRGGGETQYF. Here the CDR3 DNA reads TGCAGTGCTAAGCCCTTTCGGGGGGGAGGGGAGACCCAGTACTTC.